This TCR beta chain was profiled in a study of blood T cell repertoires in COVID-19. Libraries were prepared by immunoSEQ multiplex PCR; TCRdb keeps only in-frame clonotypes and omits some of them. This table has fewer than 200,000 clones, about 90% appearing once. Germline V CDR1 and CDR2: LNHDA, SQIVND (reference sequence). This CDR3 region has 14 residues. The ends were cut back, 9 bases at V and 5 bases at J, with 16 bases in the middle. This clonotype was sampled from a man aged 25-45 years with COVID-19, enrolled during active disease. Sample: peripheral blood. The chain couples TRBV19 to TRBJ2-2; D is perhaps TRBD2 (5 bases). The CDR3 region has the DNA TGTGCCAGCGGCGCCAGCGGCGTTACCGGGGAGCTGTTTTTT. It translates to CASGASGVTGELFF.